These 26 T cell receptor beta chains came from one sample sequenced in a study of shared clonotypes between healthy human individuals. The method was immunoSEQ multiplex PCR; TCRdb's version includes in-frame clones alone and lacks a portion of them. The profile shows millions of clones, 85% to 95% of them singletons. Sequenced sample: naive CD4+ T cells sorted from blood. The subset here: CD45RA+ positively selected. The receptor set was obtained from a man between 18 and 35 years old in good health.

The gene calls are TRBV10-1 and TRBJ2-3; D not certain. The germline V gene has CDR1 WNHNN and CDR2 SYGVQD (reference sequence). Between the trimmed V and J ends, which lost 5 bases and 4 bases, there was a span of 7 bases. The CDR3 is 12 residues long. Written as DNA, the CDR3 is TGCGCCAGCAGTCGGTCGGCAGATACGCAGTATTTT. Encoded protein: CASSRSADTQYF.

This sequence joins TRBV6-6 and TRBJ2-5; maybe TRBD2 (5 bases). Trimming took off 5 bases at V and 2 bases at J, with 12 bases between the two ends. The germline CDR1 and CDR2 sequences are MNHNY and SVGAGI (reference sequence). The CDR3 has 14 residues. CDR3 sequence: CASSLLGLQETQYF. CDR3 in DNA: TGTGCCAGCAGTCTACTAGGGTTACAAGAGACCCAGTACTTC.

This chain connects TRBV2 to TRBJ2-2; tentatively, D is TRBD1 (6 bases). V dropped 7 bases and J dropped 6 bases, with 15 bases sitting between them. Germline V gene sequence: CDR1 SNHLY, CDR2 FYNNEI. There are 14 residues in the CDR3. As DNA, the CDR3 is TGTGCCAGCAAGGGGGAAAACACACCCGGGGAGCTGTTTTTT. Residues: CASKGENTPGELFF.

This rearrangement joins TRBV27 to TRBJ2-1; D ambiguous. CDR3 length equals 14 residues. V was pared by 3 bases and J by 1 base, with 7 bases between. Germline V gene lookup returns CDR1 MNHEY and CDR2 SMNVEV (reference sequence). The CDR3 here is CASSFTASYNEQFF. CDR3 DNA sequence: TGTGCCAGCAGTTTTACGGCGTCCTACAATGAGCAGTTCTTC.

The CDR3 bases are TGTGCCAGCAGCTTAGAGGTGCGGGGCAATCAGCCCCAGCATTTT. As protein: CASSLEVRGNQPQHF. The rearrangement uses TRBV7-2 and TRBJ1-5; no clear D. V was cut by 1 base and J by 2 bases, with 9 bases left in between. The CDR3 runs 15 residues. The germline gives CDR1 SGHTA, CDR2 FQGNSA.

The rearrangement joins TRBV7-2 to TRBJ2-1, with 9 bases aligning to TRBD1. CDR1 is SGHTA, CDR2 FQGNSA, per germline. The CDR3 is made up of 18 amino acids. Unmatched junction bases numbered 15, after V lost 3 bases and J lost 6 bases. Here the CDR3 reads CASSFQLAGTGSGNEQFF. The CDR3 DNA sequence: TGTGCCAGCAGCTTCCAATTGGCCGGGACAGGGTCCGGCAATGAGCAGTTCTTC.

Only one count was recorded for this clone. The chain recombines TRBV4-3 with TRBJ2-1; D perhaps matches TRBD2 (6 bases). This CDR3 spans 14 amino acids. Germline CDR1 is LGHNA and CDR2 is YSLEER. Between the trimmed V and J ends, which lost 4 bases and 3 bases, there was a span of 10 bases. The CDR3 sequence: CASSPAGSYNEQFF. DNA of the CDR3: TGCGCCAGCAGCCCAGCCGGGAGCTACAATGAGCAGTTCTTC.

This clone was seen many times. Other DNA variants within this sample encode the same CDR3. The V and J genes are TRBV7-9 and TRBJ2-7, with no clear D. The CDR3 runs 12 residues. Germline CDR1 and CDR2: SEHNR and FQNEAQ (reference sequence). The V and J ends lost 5 bases and 3 bases respectively, with 8 bases between them. This CDR3 reads CASSPGRYEQYF. The CDR3 bases are TGTGCCAGCAGCCCCGGCCGCTACGAGCAGTACTTC.

V is TRBV5-1 and J is TRBJ1-1; weak D call: TRBD1 (5 bases). The CDR3 extends over 13 amino acids. CDR1 is SGHRS, CDR2 YFSETQ, per germline. The V gene lost 4 bases and the J gene lost 1 base, with 8 bases spanning the gap. This chain's CDR3 is CASSDGANTEAFF. The CDR3 DNA follows: TGCGCCAGCAGCGACGGGGCGAACACTGAAGCTTTCTTT. The full variable domain, rest sourced from reference TRBV5-1 and TRBJ1-1, is KAGVTQTPRYLIKTRGQQVTLSCSPISGHRSVSWYQQTPGQGLQFLFEYFSETQRNKGNFPGRFSGRQFSNSRSEMNVSTLELGDSALYLCASSDGANTEAFFGQGTRLTVV.

The chain couples TRBV5-4 to TRBJ2-3; weak D call: TRBD1 (6 bases). CDR1 and CDR2 from the germline V gene are SGHNT and YYREEE (reference sequence). The CDR3 extends over 16 amino acids. Trimming took off 0 bases at V and 2 bases at J, with 13 bases between the two ends. The CDR3 DNA sequence: TGTGCCAGCAGCTTGGCCGAGGACAGAGCCACAGATACGCAGTATTTT. It encodes CASSLAEDRATDTQYF.

This chain uses TRBV11-2 with TRBJ1-5; D remains ambiguous. Germline V gene sequence: CDR1 SGHAT, CDR2 FQNNGV. The V end was cut by 1 base, the J end by 4 bases, with 14 bases between. This CDR3 has 16 amino acids. The CDR3 region has the DNA TGTGCCAGCAGCTTAGGGCCGAGGGCAGGTAATCAGCCCCAGCATTTT. Protein product: CASSLGPRAGNQPQHF.

The J gene is TRBJ1-1, the V gene TRBV5-1, with D unclear. V was trimmed by 0 bases and J by 6 bases, leaving 12 bases between them. The CDR3 length is 14 residues. Looked up from germline, CDR1 is SGHRS and CDR2 is YFSETQ. This chain's CDR3 is CASSLGEGPSEAFF. In DNA, the CDR3 is TGCGCCAGCAGCTTGGGGGAGGGCCCGTCTGAAGCTTTCTTT.

In DNA form, the CDR3 reads TGCGCCAGCACCCTAGCGGGGGGGGTCTCCTACAATGAGCAGTTCTTC. Protein product: CASTLAGGVSYNEQFF. The rearrangement links TRBV10-2 to TRBJ2-1; 12 nucleotides agree with TRBD2. Germline assignment: CDR1 WSHSY and CDR2 SAAADI. After removal of 7 bases from V and 0 bases from J, the junction contained 4 bases not matched to a gene. CDR3 length: 16 amino acids.

The chain joins TRBV11-1 to TRBJ2-2; 7 nucleotides agree with TRBD1. Per the germline V gene, CDR1 is SGHAT and CDR2 is FQDESV (reference sequence). The CDR3 consists of 15 residues. The V gene end was trimmed by 4 bases and the J gene end by 4 bases; junction bases not matched to a gene: 6. CDR3 sequence (DNA): TGTGCCAGCAGCTCGGGACAGCTGACCACCGGGGAGCTGTTTTTT. Residues: CASSSGQLTTGELFF.

This chain connects TRBV5-5 to TRBJ2-1; D remains ambiguous. The V end was cut by 4 bases, the J end by 3 bases, with 14 bases between. CDR3 length: 15 amino acids. Looked up from germline, CDR1 is SGHKS and CDR2 is YYEKEE (reference sequence). The CDR3 loop is CASSPNTDGYNEQFF. The CDR3 DNA reads as TGTGCCAGCAGCCCCAATACTGACGGCTACAATGAGCAGTTCTTC.

J is TRBJ1-1 and V is TRBV18; tentatively, D is TRBD1 (6 bases). The CDR3 contains 15 residues. Trimming took 3 bases from V and 1 from J, leaving 12 bases between them. The V gene's germline CDR1 is KGHSH and CDR2 LQKENI. The CDR3 reads CASSPPSTGNTEAFF. The CDR3, as DNA: TGTGCCAGCTCACCCCCGTCGACAGGGAACACTGAAGCTTTCTTT.

The V and J genes are TRBV11-2 and TRBJ2-1, with 8 nucleotides matching TRBD2. This CDR3 spans 15 amino acids. Germline V gives CDR1 SGHAT, CDR2 FQNNGV. Unmatched junction bases numbered 11, after V lost 5 bases and J lost 8 bases. The CDR3 region has the DNA TGTGCCAGCAGCCCGGGGGGGCCCTACTTGGATGAGCAGTTCTTC. Its translation is CASSPGGPYLDEQFF.

The chain is built from TRBV5-6 and TRBJ1-4, with a weak D call TRBD1 (5 bases). The CDR3 is 18 amino acids. Looked up from germline, CDR1 is SGHDT and CDR2 is YYEEEE. The V gene lost 4 bases and the J gene lost 5 bases, with 24 bases spanning the gap. CDR3 coding DNA: TGTGCCAGCAGCAACGACCGTATGAGGGGACGGGTGAATGAAAAACTGTTTTTT. Its translation: CASSNDRMRGRVNEKLFF. Full variable domain (remainder filled in from reference TRBV5-6 and TRBJ1-4): DAGVTQSPTHLIKTRGQQVTLRCSPKSGHDTVSWYQQALGQGPQFIFQYYEEEERQRGNFPDRFSGHQFPNYSSELNVNALLLGDSALYLCASSNDRMRGRVNEKLFFGSGTQLSVL.

J is TRBJ1-1 and V is TRBV19; D gene ambiguous. This CDR3 contains 13 residues. Trimming removed 5 bases from V and 3 bases from J, with 10 bases in between. Germline CDR1 is LNHDA and CDR2 is SQIVND (reference sequence). The CDR3 DNA is TGTGCCAGTAGTGTGGTTTTGGACACTGAAGCTTTCTTT. It specifies CASSVVLDTEAFF.

About this clone: At one boundary the junction diverges from the germline segment, which might be a read error. The chain links TRBV9 to TRBJ2-1; maybe TRBD1 (7 bases). This CDR3 region has 16 residues. CDR1 and CDR2 (germline): SGDLS, YYNGEE. The CDR3 region has the DNA TGTGCCAGCGGCGTAGCAGGGGGGAGCTCCTACAATGAGCAGTTCTTC. Its translation: CASGVAGGSSYNEQFF.

DNA for the CDR3: TGTGCCAGTACCGACGGGGCCCTAGGGTCCTACGAGCAGTACTTC. Translating gives CASTDGALGSYEQYF. The chain recombines TRBV19 with TRBJ2-7; either TRBD1 or TRBD2 may fit D (5 bases each). V lost 7 bases and J lost 1, with 17 bases in between. The CDR3 is made up of 15 amino acids. The germline gives CDR1 LNHDA, CDR2 SQIVND (reference sequence).

The chain has TRBV6-5 and TRBJ2-2; either TRBD1 or TRBD2 may fit D (6 bases each). The CDR3 contains 16 residues. V dropped 4 bases and J dropped 0 bases, with 12 bases sitting between them. CDR1 is MNHEY and CDR2 is SVGAGI in the germline V gene. The CDR3 DNA follows: TGTGCCAGCAGTTTCTCGGGGGACACGAACACCGGGGAGCTGTTTTTT. This gives the protein CASSFSGDTNTGELFF.

The V call is TRBV28, the J call TRBJ1-4; D may be TRBD1 (6 bases). Between the trimmed V and J ends, which lost 6 bases and 4 bases, there was a span of 15 bases. Per germline, CDR1 MDHEN and CDR2 SYDVKM. CDR3 length: 15 amino acids. This chain's CDR3 is CASSSGQSINEKLFF. The DNA for the CDR3 is TGTGCCAGCAGCTCTGGACAGTCAATTAATGAAAAACTGTTTTTT.

The V gene is TRBV5-1, the J gene TRBJ1-1; the match to TRBD1 covers 7 bases. The CDR3 is made up of 14 amino acids. Germline loops: CDR1 SGHRS, CDR2 YFSETQ. V was clipped by 0 bases and J by 5 bases; unmatched bases: 4. CDR3 in amino acids: CASSLATGTTEAFF. CDR3 nucleotides: TGCGCCAGCAGCTTGGCGACAGGGACGACTGAAGCTTTCTTT.

This chain uses TRBV7-2 with TRBJ1-2, with TRBD1 matching over 9 bases. Trimming removed 6 bases from V and 7 bases from J; junction bases left unmatched: 6. Germline V gene sequence: CDR1 SGHTA, CDR2 FQGNSA. The CDR3 sequence is 13 residues long. The CDR3 bases are TGTGCCAGCAGATTCACAGGGGGCATTGGCTACACCTTC. Translation gives CASRFTGGIGYTF.

Notes on this clone: The sample holds other DNA sequences that translate to the same CDR3. The rearrangement links TRBV7-2 to TRBJ1-5, with D perhaps matching TRBD1 (5 bases). Germline loops: CDR1 SGHTA, CDR2 FQGNSA. The CDR3 has 14 residues. V dropped 4 bases and J dropped 6 bases, with 13 bases sitting between them. The CDR3 loop is CASSSQGLGQPQHF. The CDR3 region has the DNA TGTGCCAGCAGCTCCCAGGGTCTAGGTCAGCCCCAGCATTTT. The full variable domain, its missing parts supplied by reference TRBV7-2 and TRBJ1-5, is GAGVSQSPSNKVTEKGKDVELRCDPISGHTALYWYRQSLGQGLEFLIYFQGNSAPDKSGLPSDRFSAERTGGSVSTLTIQRTQQEDSAVYLCASSSQGLGQPQHFGDGTRLSIL.